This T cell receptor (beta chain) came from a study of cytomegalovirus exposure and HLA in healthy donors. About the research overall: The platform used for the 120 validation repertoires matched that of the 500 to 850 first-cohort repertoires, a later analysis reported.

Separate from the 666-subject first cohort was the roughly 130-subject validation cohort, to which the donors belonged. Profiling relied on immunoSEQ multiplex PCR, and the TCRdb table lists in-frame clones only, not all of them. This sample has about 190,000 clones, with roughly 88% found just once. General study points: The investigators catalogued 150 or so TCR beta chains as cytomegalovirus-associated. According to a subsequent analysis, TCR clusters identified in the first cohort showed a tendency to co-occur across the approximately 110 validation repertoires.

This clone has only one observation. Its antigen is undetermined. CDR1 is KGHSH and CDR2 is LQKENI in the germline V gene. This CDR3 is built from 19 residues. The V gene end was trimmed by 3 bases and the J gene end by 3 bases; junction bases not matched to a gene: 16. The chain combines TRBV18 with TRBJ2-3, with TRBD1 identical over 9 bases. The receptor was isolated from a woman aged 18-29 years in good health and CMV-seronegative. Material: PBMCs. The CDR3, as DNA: TGTGCCAGCTCACCTCGGACCGGAAAAGGGACAGGGAGTACAGATACGCAGTATTTT. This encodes CASSPRTGKGTGSTDTQYF.